Below, 9 T cell receptor beta chains from the same sample are listed, as sequenced in a study of technical replicates of blood from a few donors. TCRdb's copy holds only in-frame clones and misses some; the assay was immunoSEQ multiplex PCR. The data hold under 90,000 clones, with roughly 96% observed a single time. Specimen: T cells isolated from PBMCs. The source of these receptors is a human donor in good health.

The rearrangement links TRBV6-5 to TRBJ1-1, with D possibly being TRBD1 (5 bases). This CDR3 contains 13 residues. CDR1 and CDR2 (germline): MNHEY, SVGAGI. V lost 7 bases to trimming and J lost 5 bases, with 14 bases between them. CDR3 region: CASTRGVRTEAFF. The CDR3 DNA sequence: TGTGCCAGCACCCGGGGGGTGAGAACTGAAGCTTTCTTT.

The chain combines TRBV5-1 with TRBJ2-1; D remains ambiguous. Germline V CDR1 and CDR2: SGHRS, YFSETQ. Trimming cost V 0 bases and J 10 bases, with 11 bases left between them. The CDR3 is 13 amino acids. Written as DNA, the CDR3 is TGCGCCAGCAGCTTGGAAACTATATCCGAGCAGTTCTTC. Residues: CASSLETISEQFF.

The chain carries TRBV2 and TRBJ2-2; 7 nucleotides match TRBD2. V gave up 11 bases and J gave up 1 base; unmatched junction bases: 7. Germline lookup yields CDR1 SNHLY and CDR2 FYNNEI. There are 14 residues in the CDR3. This chain's CDR3 is CAGRLALNTGELFF. The DNA for the CDR3 is TGTGCCGGGCGACTAGCCCTGAACACCGGGGAGCTGTTTTTT.

This chain joins TRBV5-1 and TRBJ2-3; 9 nucleotides line up with TRBD2. Germline-derived CDR1 and CDR2 are SGHRS and YFSETQ. The CDR3 covers 13 residues. The ends lost 3 bases at V and 9 bases at J; junction bases unmatched: 5. The chain's CDR3 is CASSWDAGGTQYF. CDR3 nucleotides: TGCGCCAGCAGCTGGGATGCGGGGGGGACGCAGTATTTT. The full variable domain, its missing parts supplied by reference TRBV5-1 and TRBJ2-3, is KAGVTQTPRYLIKTRGQQVTLSCSPISGHRSVSWYQQTPGQGLQFLFEYFSETQRNKGNFPGRFSGRQFSNSRSEMNVSTLELGDSALYLCASSWDAGGTQYFGPGTRLTVL.

The chain uses TRBV2 and TRBJ1-1, with D possibly being TRBD1 (5 bases). The germline V gene has CDR1 SNHLY and CDR2 FYNNEI. The CDR3 is made up of 12 amino acids. V lost 5 bases, J lost 4 bases, and 8 bases lay in between. The CDR3 DNA is TGTGCCAGCAGTATCGACAGCACTGAAGCTTTCTTT. Its translation is CASSIDSTEAFF. Variable domain in full (rest from reference TRBV2 and TRBJ1-1): EPEVTQTPSHQVTQMGQEVILRCVPISNHLYFYWYRQILGQKVEFLVSFYNNEISEKSEIFDDQFSVERPDGSNFTLKIRSTKLEDSAMYFCASSIDSTEAFFGQGTRLTVV.

The chain employs TRBV4-1 and TRBJ1-2; D not resolved. The V end was cut by 0 bases, the J end by 3 bases, with 11 bases between. The CDR3 runs to 15 residues. Per germline, CDR1 MGHRA and CDR2 YSYEKL. DNA of the CDR3: TGCGCCAGCAGCCAAGATTCCGGGATCCACTATGGCTACACCTTC. It yields the protein CASSQDSGIHYGYTF.

The sample holds one count of this clone. This chain joins TRBV5-8 and TRBJ1-3; D remains unclear. The ends were cut back, 2 bases at V and 0 bases at J, with 9 bases in the middle. Germline V gene sequence: CDR1 SGHTS, CDR2 YDEGEE. The CDR3 consists of 15 residues. The CDR3 DNA follows: TGTGCCAGCAGCTTAGCGGAAAGCTCTGGAAACACCATATATTTT. This encodes CASSLAESSGNTIYF.

The V call is TRBV11-2, the J call TRBJ2-7; 10 bases are a match to TRBD1. CDR3 size: 15 residues. Germline loops: CDR1 SGHAT, CDR2 FQNNGV. The junction had 11 bases not matched to a gene; V was cut back by 6 bases and J by 6 bases. This chain's CDR3 is CASRRGTGAFGEQYF. The CDR3 DNA reads as TGTGCCAGCAGGCGAGGGACAGGGGCCTTCGGCGAGCAGTACTTC.

V gene TRBV5-1 combines with J gene TRBJ2-5; 8 bases map to TRBD1. Germline loops: CDR1 SGHRS, CDR2 YFSETQ. The CDR3 runs to 13 residues. Losses at the gene ends were 4 bases for V and 7 bases for J; bases not matched to a gene: 6. The CDR3, as DNA: TGCGCCAGCAGCGCGGGACAGGCGGGGACCCAGTACTTC. It is translated as CASSAGQAGTQYF.